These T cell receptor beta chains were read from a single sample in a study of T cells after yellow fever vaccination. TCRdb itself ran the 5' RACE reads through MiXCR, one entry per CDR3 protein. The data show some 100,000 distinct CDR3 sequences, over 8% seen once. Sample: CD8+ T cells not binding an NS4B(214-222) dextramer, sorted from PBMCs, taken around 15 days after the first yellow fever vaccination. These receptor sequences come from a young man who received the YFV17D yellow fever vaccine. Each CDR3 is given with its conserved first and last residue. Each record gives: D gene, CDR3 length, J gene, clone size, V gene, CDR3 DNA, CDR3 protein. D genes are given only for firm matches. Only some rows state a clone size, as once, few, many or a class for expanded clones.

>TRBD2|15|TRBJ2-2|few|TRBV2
TGTGCCAGCAGTGACAGAGTAGCGGGCCCCGGGGAGCTGTTTTTT
CASSDRVAGPGELFF
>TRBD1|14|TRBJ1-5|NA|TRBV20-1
TGCAGTGCTAGGGTACAGGGGGACGAGCAGCCCCAGCATTTT
CSARVQGDEQPQHF
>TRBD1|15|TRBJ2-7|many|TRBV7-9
TGTGCCAGCAGCCATGGACAGGGTAAGACCTACGAGCAGTACTTC
CASSHGQGKTYEQYF
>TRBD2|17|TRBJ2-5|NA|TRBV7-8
TGTGCCAGCAGCTTAGTTCGACTAGCGGGGGGGCGAGAGACCCAGTACTTC
CASSLVRLAGGRETQYF
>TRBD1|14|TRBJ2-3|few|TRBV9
TGTGCCAGCAGCGAGACAGGGCTCGTAGATACGCAGTATTTT
CASSETGLVDTQYF
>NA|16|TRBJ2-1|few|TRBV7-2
TGTGCCAGCAGCTCCCCCTGGTCCCGCTCCTACAATGAGCAGTTCTTC
CASSSPWSRSYNEQFF
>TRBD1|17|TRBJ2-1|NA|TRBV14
TGTGCCAGCAGCCAAGATCGTGGGACAGGGGCCTACAATGAGCAGTTCTTC
CASSQDRGTGAYNEQFF
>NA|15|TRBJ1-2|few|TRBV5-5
TGTGCCAGCAGCCGGTGGGGGGACGCGGGGGAAGGCTACACCTTC
CASSRWGDAGEGYTF
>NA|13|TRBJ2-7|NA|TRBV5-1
TGCGCCAGCAGCCCGGTCGGGACCTACGAGCAGTACTTC
CASSPVGTYEQYF
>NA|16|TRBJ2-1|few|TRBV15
TGTGCCACCAGCAGACTCCTCGGGGGTCTCAGTTCTGAGCAGTTCTTC
CATSRLLGGLSSEQFF
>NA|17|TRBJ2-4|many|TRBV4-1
TGCGCCAGCAGCCCCCGCGGACCTATACTAGCCAAAAACATTCAGTACTTC
CASSPRGPILAKNIQYF
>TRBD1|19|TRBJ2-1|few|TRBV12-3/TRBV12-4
TGTGCCAGCAGTTCCCTGTTCGGACAGGAGCCCGATTTTTACAATGAGCAGTTCTTC
CASSSLFGQEPDFYNEQFF
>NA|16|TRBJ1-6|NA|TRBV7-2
TGTGCCAGCAGGGGTCGCCCGAGCTCCTATAATTCACCCCTCCACTTT
CASRGRPSSYNSPLHF
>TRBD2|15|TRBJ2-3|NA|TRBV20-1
TGCAGTGCTAGAGATTTCAGAGCGGGGACAGATACGCAGTATTTT
CSARDFRAGTDTQYF
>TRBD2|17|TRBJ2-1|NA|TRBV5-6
TGTGCCAGCAGCACAACCCTCGGACTAGCGGGGTGGGTTGAGCAGTTCTTC
CASSTTLGLAGWVEQFF
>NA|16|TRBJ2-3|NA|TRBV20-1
TGCAGTGCTAGAGATCCCGCTAGAGGGGGACCAGATACGCAGTATTTT
CSARDPARGGPDTQYF
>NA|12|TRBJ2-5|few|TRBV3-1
TGTGCCAGCAGCCCAACCGCGGAGACCCAGTACTTC
CASSPTAETQYF
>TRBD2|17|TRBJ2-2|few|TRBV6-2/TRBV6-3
TGTGCCAGCGAAGACGACACGACTAGCGGGGGCACCGGGGAGCTGTTTTTT
CASEDDTTSGGTGELFF
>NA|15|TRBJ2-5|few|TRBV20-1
TGCAGTGCTCCGAATAGTTCACCGTACCAAGAGACCCAGTACTTC
CSAPNSSPYQETQYF
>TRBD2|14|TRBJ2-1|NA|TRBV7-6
TGTGCCAGCAGCTTACGGGGGGGCAACAATGAGCAGTTCTTC
CASSLRGGNNEQFF
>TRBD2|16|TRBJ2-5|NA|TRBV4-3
TGCGCCAGCAGCACCCGTAGCGGGGGGGCCCAAGAGACCCAGTACTTC
CASSTRSGGAQETQYF
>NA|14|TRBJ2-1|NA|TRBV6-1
TGTGCCAGCACCCTCGGAAACAGGGTCGATGAGCAGTTCTTC
CASTLGNRVDEQFF
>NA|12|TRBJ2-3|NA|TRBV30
TGTGCCTGGAGCGGAAACGCCGGTACGCAGTATTTT
CAWSGNAGTQYF
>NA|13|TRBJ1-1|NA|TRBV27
TGTGCCAGCGCCCGGGGCTCGAACACTGAAGCTTTCTTT
CASARGSNTEAFF
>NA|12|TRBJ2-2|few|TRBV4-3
TGCGCCAGCAGCCAAGTGGGTGGGGAGCTGTTTTTT
CASSQVGGELFF
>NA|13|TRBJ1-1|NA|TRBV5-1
TGCGCCAGCAGCTCCCTCAGGGGAGAAGAAGCTTTCTTT
CASSSLRGEEAFF
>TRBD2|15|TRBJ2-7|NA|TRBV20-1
TGCAGTGCTAGAGATCGGTCAGCGGGGGGGTACGAGCAGTACTTC
CSARDRSAGGYEQYF
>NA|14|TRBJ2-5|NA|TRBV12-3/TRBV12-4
TGTGCCAGCAGTTTCCCGGGAACCTCGGAGACCCAGTACTTC
CASSFPGTSETQYF
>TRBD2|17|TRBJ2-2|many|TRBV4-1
TGCGCCAGCAGCCAAGAAGTAGCGGGGGGGCAAAACGGGGAGCTGTTTTTT
CASSQEVAGGQNGELFF